This note documents a single T cell receptor (beta chain) sequence. This sample stems from a study of beta chain features in type 1 diabetes. The CDR3 has 16 residues. In germline, CDR1 is LNHDA, CDR2 SQIVND (reference sequence). V was clipped by 5 bases and J by 1 base; unmatched bases: 8. Reverse transcribing all isolated RNA meant expressed TCRB transcripts were sequenced. Clones were read by immunoSEQ multiplex PCR, and TCRdb kept only the in-frame ones, dropping some. The sample lists roughly 60,000 clones; approximately 59% were seen once. Source material: Tregs from blood. The source of this sequence is a woman between 18 and 29 years old in good health. The rearrangement uses TRBV19 and TRBJ2-3, with 8 bases that match TRBD1. This CDR3 is CASSFQGAWGTDTQYF. CDR3 bases: TGTGCCAGTAGTTTCCAGGGGGCTTGGGGCACAGATACGCAGTATTTT.